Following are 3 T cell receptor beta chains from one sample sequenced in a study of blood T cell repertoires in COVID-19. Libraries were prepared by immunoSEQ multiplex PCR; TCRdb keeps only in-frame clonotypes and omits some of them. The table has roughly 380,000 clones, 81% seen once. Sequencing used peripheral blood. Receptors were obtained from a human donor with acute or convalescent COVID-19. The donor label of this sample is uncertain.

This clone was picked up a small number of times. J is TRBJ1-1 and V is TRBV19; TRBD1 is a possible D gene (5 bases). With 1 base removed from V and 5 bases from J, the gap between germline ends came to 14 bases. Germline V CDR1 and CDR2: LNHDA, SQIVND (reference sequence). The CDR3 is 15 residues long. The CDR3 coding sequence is TGTGCCAGTAGTATAGGGGGCCGAGTGGGGACTGAAGCTTTCTTT. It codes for CASSIGGRVGTEAFF.

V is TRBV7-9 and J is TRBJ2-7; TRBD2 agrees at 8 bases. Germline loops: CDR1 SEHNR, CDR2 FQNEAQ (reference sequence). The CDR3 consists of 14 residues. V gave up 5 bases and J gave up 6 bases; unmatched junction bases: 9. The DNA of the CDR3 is TGTGCCAGCAGCCTACTAGCGGCTGTGGGCGAGCAGTACTTC. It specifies CASSLLAAVGEQYF.

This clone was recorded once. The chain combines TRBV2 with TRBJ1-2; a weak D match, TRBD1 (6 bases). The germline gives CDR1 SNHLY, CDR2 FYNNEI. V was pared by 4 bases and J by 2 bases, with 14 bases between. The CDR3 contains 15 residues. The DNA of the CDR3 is TGTGCCAGCAGTGTGTCGGCCAGGGGAAACTATGGCTACACCTTC. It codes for CASSVSARGNYGYTF. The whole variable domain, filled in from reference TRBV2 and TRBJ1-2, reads EPEVTQTPSHQVTQMGQEVILRCVPISNHLYFYWYRQILGQKVEFLVSFYNNEISEKSEIFDDQFSVERPDGSNFTLKIRSTKLEDSAMYFCASSVSARGNYGYTFGSGTRLTVV.